The 24 T cell receptor beta chains reported below all come from one sample, sequenced in a study of blood T cell repertoires in COVID-19. Here immunoSEQ multiplex PCR was the method, and the copy in TCRdb shows in-frame clones only, minus some. The sample records about 200,000 clones, around 80% being singletons. The sequenced sample was peripheral blood. The receptor set was obtained from a human donor in a cohort sampled during active COVID-19.

This clone was counted a few times. The chain employs TRBV5-5 and TRBJ2-1, with D possibly TRBD2 on 5 matching bases. V lost 4 bases to trimming and J lost 5 bases, with 16 bases between them. The CDR3 totals 15 residues. The germline gives CDR1 SGHKS, CDR2 YYEKEE (reference sequence). The CDR3 reads CASSLVASSNNEQFF. CDR3 bases: TGTGCCAGCAGCCTTGTAGCTAGCTCGAACAATGAGCAGTTCTTC.

Details on this clone: Other DNA sequences of this sample code for an identical CDR3. This CDR3 is CASSGTAATNEKLFF. CDR3 nucleotides: TGTGCCAGTAGTGGGACAGCTGCAACTAATGAAAAACTGTTTTTT. The genes are TRBV19 and TRBJ1-4; TRBD1 matches at 7 bases. V shed 5 bases, J shed 0 bases, and the junction held 3 bases outside the gene matches. This CDR3 contains 15 residues. Germline V gene sequence: CDR1 LNHDA, CDR2 SQIVND (reference sequence).

This clone was seen more than once but under ten times. The V gene is TRBV4-1, the J gene TRBJ1-1, with TRBD1 as a possible D gene (5 bases). The CDR3 has 14 residues. The V end lost 1 base, the J end lost 10 bases, and 16 bases lay between the germline ends. In germline, CDR1 is MGHRA, CDR2 YSYEKL. CDR3 region: CASSQGRGTAGAFF. The CDR3 DNA follows: TGCGCCAGCAGCCAAGGACGGGGGACTGCGGGAGCTTTCTTT.

The chain uses TRBV28 and TRBJ2-7; TRBD1 is a possible D gene (5 bases). The CDR3 extends over 11 amino acids. The V end lost 4 bases, the J end lost 5 bases, and 6 bases lay between the germline ends. In germline, CDR1 is MDHEN, CDR2 SYDVKM. The CDR3 sequence is CASSSRDEQYF. The CDR3 DNA reads TGTGCCAGCAGTTCCAGGGACGAGCAGTACTTC.

The chain links TRBV29-1 to TRBJ1-2, with 10 bases fitting TRBD1. The CDR3 totals 15 residues. The V gene end was trimmed by 3 bases and the J gene end by 8 bases; junction bases not matched to a gene: 12. Germline CDR1 is SQVTM and CDR2 is ANQGSEA. The CDR3 spells CSVDAGQGVSLGYTF. The CDR3 DNA sequence: TGCAGCGTTGATGCCGGACAGGGGGTGTCTCTAGGCTACACCTTC.

The chain uses TRBV2 and TRBJ2-7; 7 bases agree with TRBD1. Germline V gene sequence: CDR1 SNHLY, CDR2 FYNNEI. The length of the CDR3 is 14 residues. Trimming cost V 8 bases and J 0 bases; bases outside gene matches: 7. CDR3 coding DNA: TGTGCCAGCCAGCTCCGGGACAGCTCCTACGAGCAGTACTTC. This translates into CASQLRDSSYEQYF.

The CDR3 coding sequence is TGTGCCAGCAGTTACATGGGACAGGGGTGGTACGAGCAGTACTTC. It codes for CASSYMGQGWYEQYF. The gene calls are TRBV6-5 and TRBJ2-7, with 10 bases fitting TRBD1. Looked up from germline, CDR1 is MNHEY and CDR2 is SVGAGI. This CDR3 is built from 15 residues. J lost 4 bases, V lost 2 bases, and 5 bases had no gene match.

The chain uses TRBV2 and TRBJ1-1, with D hard to call. The CDR3 spans 13 residues. V lost 2 bases and J lost 0, with 4 bases in between. Germline V gene data show CDR1 as SNHLY and CDR2 as FYNNEI. CDR3 bases: TGTGCCAGCAGTGAACACATGAACACTGAAGCTTTCTTT. Encoded protein: CASSEHMNTEAFF. The variable domain in full, completed from reference TRBV2 and TRBJ1-1, reads EPEVTQTPSHQVTQMGQEVILRCVPISNHLYFYWYRQILGQKVEFLVSFYNNEISEKSEIFDDQFSVERPDGSNFTLKIRSTKLEDSAMYFCASSEHMNTEAFFGQGTRLTVV.

V usage is TRBV28 and J usage is TRBJ2-4, with TRBD1 as a possible D gene (5 bases). V was shortened by 2 bases and J by 0 bases, with 11 bases between the two germline ends. The CDR3 has 16 amino acids. CDR1 is MDHEN, CDR2 SYDVKM, per germline. The CDR3 protein is CASSLRTTLAKNIQYF. DNA for the CDR3: TGTGCCAGCAGTTTAAGGACAACGCTAGCCAAAAACATTCAGTACTTC.

The V and J genes are TRBV12-3 or TRBV12-4 and TRBJ1-2; 7 bases are a match to TRBD1. V was pared by 6 bases and J by 1 base, with 2 bases of the junction left unmatched. CDR3 size: 13 residues. This CDR3 is CASSWDSNYGYTF. The CDR3 DNA follows: TGTGCCAGCAGCTGGGACAGTAACTATGGCTACACCTTC.

The chain uses TRBV3-1 (or the pseudogene TRBV3-2) and TRBJ2-5; no clear D gene. This CDR3 contains 14 residues. The V gene lost 0 bases and the J gene lost 1 base, with 6 bases spanning the gap. Germline CDR1 reads LGHDT; CDR2 reads YNNKEL (reference sequence). The DNA for the CDR3 is TGTGCCAGCAGCCAAGAGACAACCCAAGAGACCCAGTACTTC. Translating gives CASSQETTQETQYF.

The chain links TRBV19 to TRBJ1-5; 7 positions agree with TRBD1. The CDR3 extends over 15 amino acids. CDR1 is LNHDA, CDR2 SQIVND, per germline (reference sequence). V shed 1 base and J 4 bases; nucleotides not matched to a gene: 4. CDR3 DNA: TGTGCCAGTAGTATAGTAGGGACAGATAATCAGCCCCAGCATTTT. Translation gives CASSIVGTDNQPQHF. Supplemented by reference TRBV19 and TRBJ1-5, the full variable domain reads DGGITQSPKYLFRKEGQNVTLSCEQNLNHDAMYWYRQDPGQGLRLIYYSQIVNDFQKGDIAEGYSVSREKKESFPLTVTSAQKNPTAFYLCASSIVGTDNQPQHFGDGTRLSIL.

This rearrangement joins TRBV7-3 to TRBJ2-3; D gene ambiguous. The CDR3 has 13 residues. The ends were cut back, 0 bases at V and 6 bases at J, with 7 bases in the middle. Germline CDR1 is SGHTA and CDR2 is FQGTGA. The CDR3 region is CASSLTMLDTQYF. The DNA of the CDR3 is TGTGCCAGCAGCTTAACTATGTTGGATACGCAGTATTTT.

This clone has just one count. The V gene is TRBV7-6, the J gene TRBJ2-1, with 7 bases identical to TRBD2. The CDR3 extends over 15 amino acids. Germline assignment: CDR1 SGHVS and CDR2 FNYEAQ. Germline trimming cut 5 bases from V and 6 bases from J; bases unmatched to any gene: 10. The CDR3 DNA reads TGTGCCAGCAGCCCAGGACTAGTCGGAGCCAATGAGCAGTTCTTC. Its protein is CASSPGLVGANEQFF.

This clone appeared once. The chain employs TRBV7-3 and TRBJ2-7, with 7 nucleotides matching TRBD2. The CDR3 is made up of 15 amino acids. V lost 5 bases and J lost 2; bases outside the gene matches: 9. CDR1 is SGHTA, CDR2 FQGTGA, per germline. In nucleotides, the CDR3 is TGTGCCAGCAGCCCAAACCCTAGCGGAGCCTACGAGCAGTACTTC. Translating gives CASSPNPSGAYEQYF.

V is TRBV7-6 and J is TRBJ2-3; 10 nucleotides line up with TRBD2. Per germline, CDR1 SGHVS and CDR2 FNYEAQ. J gave up 0 bases and V 5 bases, and 8 bases lay outside the gene matches. CDR3 size: 17 residues. The CDR3 spells CASSPQRTSGSTDTQYF. In DNA form, the CDR3 reads TGTGCCAGCAGCCCCCAAAGGACTAGCGGAAGCACAGATACGCAGTATTTT.

This chain joins TRBV7-9 and TRBJ1-2, with unresolved D. The ends were cut back, 5 bases at V and 1 base at J, with 8 bases in the middle. This CDR3 has 13 residues. The germline gives CDR1 SEHNR, CDR2 FQNEAQ (reference sequence). CDR3 residues: CASSPPFNYGYTF. The CDR3 coding sequence is TGTGCCAGCAGCCCTCCTTTTAACTATGGCTACACCTTC.

The chain is built from TRBV5-1 and TRBJ1-6, with D possibly being TRBD1 (6 bases). Germline V gives CDR1 SGHRS, CDR2 YFSETQ. V was cut by 4 bases and J by 4 bases, with 9 bases left in between. This CDR3 has 14 amino acids. Written as DNA, the CDR3 is TGCGCCAGCAGCGAACAGGGTTATAATTCACCCCTCCACTTT. As protein: CASSEQGYNSPLHF.

This chain uses TRBV7-2 with TRBJ2-2; 9 nucleotides agree with TRBD2. This CDR3 is built from 15 residues. Germline values: CDR1 SGHTA, CDR2 FQGNSA. Trimming at V came to 6 bases and at J to 7 bases, leaving 9 bases not matched to a gene. CDR3 sequence reads: CASSYTSGSDGELFF. CDR3 sequence (DNA): TGTGCCAGCAGTTATACTAGCGGGTCAGACGGGGAGCTGTTTTTT.

V and J are TRBV4-1 and TRBJ2-1, with TRBD2 identical over 10 bases. The length of the CDR3 is 19 residues. Looked up from germline, CDR1 is MGHRA and CDR2 is YSYEKL. Trimming took 3 bases from V and 3 from J; bases not matched to a gene: 14. As DNA, the CDR3 is TGCGCCAGCAGCCATGCCACCGGGACTAGCGCAGAAAGCTACAATGAGCAGTTCTTC. This codes for CASSHATGTSAESYNEQFF.

This clone has more than one count but fewer than ten. The chain uses TRBV7-6 and TRBJ2-7, with 12 bases that match TRBD2. Germline V gene lookup returns CDR1 SGHVS and CDR2 FNYEAQ. Trimming at V came to 2 bases and at J to 0 bases, leaving 5 bases not matched to a gene. The CDR3 is made up of 17 amino acids. The DNA for the CDR3 is TGTGCCAGCAGCTTAACGCCGGGACTAGCGGGCTCCTACGAGCAGTACTTC. It is translated as CASSLTPGLAGSYEQYF.

The J gene is TRBJ2-6, the V gene TRBV12-2; the table's D call, TRBD1, has no DNA check behind it. TRBV12-2 is an annotated pseudogene. CDR3 size: 18 residues. The CDR3 bases are TGTGCAAGTCGCACTACAGGGGACCCCTGCTCTGGGGCCAACGTCCTGACTTTC. Translating it yields CASRTTGDPCSGANVLTF.

This clone occurred once. V is TRBV6-1 and J is TRBJ2-2, with D unclear. The CDR3 runs to 16 residues. CDR1 is MNHNS and CDR2 is SASEGT in the germline V gene. V was clipped by 4 bases and J by 1 base, with 13 bases between them. The CDR3 nucleotides are TGTGCCAGCAGTGTAGAGGTACGACGGAACACCGGGGAGCTGTTTTTT. Amino acid sequence: CASSVEVRRNTGELFF.

CDR3 in amino acids: CASSPRTSGPYEQYF. CDR3 nucleotides: TGTGCCAGCAGCCCCCGGACTAGCGGTCCCTACGAGCAGTACTTC. The V and J genes are TRBV9 and TRBJ2-7; 10 nucleotides line up with TRBD2. After removal of 4 bases from V and 2 bases from J, the junction contained 6 bases not matched to a gene. Germline CDR1 and CDR2: SGDLS and YYNGEE. The CDR3 totals 15 residues.